The entry below gives a single T cell receptor (beta chain) sequence along with its context. The repertoire was sequenced with immunoSEQ multiplex PCR; TCRdb's copy has only in-frame clones and lacks some. The table has around 140,000 clones, 80% to 90% seen once. These data originate in a study of T cell responses to AZD1222 COVID-19 vaccine. Germline lookup yields CDR1 SNHLY and CDR2 FYNNEI. CDR3 length: 15 residues. The ends were cut back, 4 bases at V and 7 bases at J, with 17 bases in the middle. The sequences come from peripheral blood, collected on day 0 of AZD1222 vaccination. The sequence derives from an adult in good health. The chain joins TRBV2 to TRBJ1-5; the D gene is possibly TRBD1 (6 bases). The CDR3 DNA sequence: TGTGCCAGCAGTGGGGGGGCGCAGGGTGAACAGCCCCAGCATTTT. Residues: CASSGGAQGEQPQHF.